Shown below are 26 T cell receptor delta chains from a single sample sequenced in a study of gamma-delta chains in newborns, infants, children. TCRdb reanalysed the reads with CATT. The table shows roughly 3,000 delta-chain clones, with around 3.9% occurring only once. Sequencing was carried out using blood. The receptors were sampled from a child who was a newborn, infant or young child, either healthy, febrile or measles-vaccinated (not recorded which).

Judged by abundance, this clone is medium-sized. The CDR3: CACDNLLGAPPWDTRQMFF. CDR3 sequence (DNA): TGTGCCTGTGACAACCTACTGGGGGCACCTCCCTGGGACACCCGACAGATGTTTTTC. The chain is built from TRDV2 and TRDJ3, with 8 bases lining up with TRDD3. This CDR3 spans 19 amino acids. Germline V gene data show CDR1 as GEAIGNYY and CDR2 as EKD. V lost 2 bases, J lost 2 bases, and 10 bases stayed unmatched.

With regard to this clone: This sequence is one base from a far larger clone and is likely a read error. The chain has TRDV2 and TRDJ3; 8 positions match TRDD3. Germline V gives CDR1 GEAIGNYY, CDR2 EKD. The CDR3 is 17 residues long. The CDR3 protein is CARDTWGSSWDTRQMFF. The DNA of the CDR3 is TGTGCCCGTGACACCTGGGGGAGCTCCTGGGACACCCGACAGATGTTTTTC.

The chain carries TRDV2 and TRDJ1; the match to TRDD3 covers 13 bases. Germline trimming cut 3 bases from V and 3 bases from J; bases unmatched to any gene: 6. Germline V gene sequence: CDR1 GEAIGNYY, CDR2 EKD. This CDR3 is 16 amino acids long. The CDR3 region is CACDPLTGGYADKLIF. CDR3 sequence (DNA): TGTGCCTGTGACCCCCTTACTGGGGGATACGCCGATAAACTCATCTTT.

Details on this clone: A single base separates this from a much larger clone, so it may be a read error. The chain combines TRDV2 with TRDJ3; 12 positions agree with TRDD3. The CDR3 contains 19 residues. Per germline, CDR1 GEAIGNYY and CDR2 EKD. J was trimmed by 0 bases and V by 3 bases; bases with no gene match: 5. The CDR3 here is CACDAWGIRSSWDTRQMFF. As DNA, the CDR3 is TGTGCCTGTGACGCCTGGGGGATACGGAGCTCCTGGGACACCCGACAGATGTTTTTC.

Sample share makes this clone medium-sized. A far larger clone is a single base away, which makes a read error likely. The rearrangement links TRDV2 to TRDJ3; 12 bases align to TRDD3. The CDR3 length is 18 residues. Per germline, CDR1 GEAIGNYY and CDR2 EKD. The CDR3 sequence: CACDTVLGDTWDTRRMFF. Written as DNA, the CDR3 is TGTGCCTGTGACACCGTACTGGGGGATACCTGGGACACCCGACGGATGTTTTTC.

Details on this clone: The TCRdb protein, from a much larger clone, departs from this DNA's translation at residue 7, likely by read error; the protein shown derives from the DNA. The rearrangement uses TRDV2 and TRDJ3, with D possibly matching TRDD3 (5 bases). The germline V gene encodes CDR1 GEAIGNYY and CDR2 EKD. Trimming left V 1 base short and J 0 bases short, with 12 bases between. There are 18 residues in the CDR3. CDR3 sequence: CACDTGNTRSWDTRQMFF. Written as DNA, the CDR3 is TGTGCCTGTGACACGGGGAATACGCGCTCCTGGGACACCCGACAGATGTTTTTC.

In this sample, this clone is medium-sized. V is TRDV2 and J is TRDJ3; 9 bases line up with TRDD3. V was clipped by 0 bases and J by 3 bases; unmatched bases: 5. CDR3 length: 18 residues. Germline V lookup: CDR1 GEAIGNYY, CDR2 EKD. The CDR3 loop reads CACDTVGGYNWDTRQMFF. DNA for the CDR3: TGTGCCTGTGACACCGTGGGGGGATACAACTGGGACACCCGACAGATGTTTTTC.

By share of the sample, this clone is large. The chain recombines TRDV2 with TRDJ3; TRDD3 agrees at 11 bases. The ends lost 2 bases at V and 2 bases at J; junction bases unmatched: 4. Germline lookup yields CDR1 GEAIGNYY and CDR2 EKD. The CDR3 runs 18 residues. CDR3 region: CACDKVLGDTWDTRQMFF. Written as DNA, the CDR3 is TGTGCCTGTGACAAAGTACTGGGGGATACCTGGGACACCCGACAGATGTTTTTC.

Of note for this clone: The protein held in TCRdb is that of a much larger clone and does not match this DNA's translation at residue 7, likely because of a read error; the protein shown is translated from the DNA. The CDR3 DNA reads TGTGCCTGTGACACGTTGAGGGATAAGCACACCGATAAACTCATCTTT. Its translation is CACDTLRDKHTDKLIF. The chain joins TRDV2 to TRDJ1; D may be TRDD3 (6 bases). Germline lookup yields CDR1 GEAIGNYY and CDR2 EKD. The CDR3 length is 16 residues. V was shortened by 1 base and J by 0 bases, with 14 bases between the two germline ends.

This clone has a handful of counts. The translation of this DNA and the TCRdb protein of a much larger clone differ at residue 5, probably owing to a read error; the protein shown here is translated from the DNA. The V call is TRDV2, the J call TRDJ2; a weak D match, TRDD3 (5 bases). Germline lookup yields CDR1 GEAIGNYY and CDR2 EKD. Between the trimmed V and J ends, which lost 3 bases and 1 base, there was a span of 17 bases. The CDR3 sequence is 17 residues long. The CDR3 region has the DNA TGTGCCTGTGACTCCGTTGGGATGGAGGTTTTGACAGCACAACTCTTCTTT. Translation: CACDSVGMEVLTAQLFF.

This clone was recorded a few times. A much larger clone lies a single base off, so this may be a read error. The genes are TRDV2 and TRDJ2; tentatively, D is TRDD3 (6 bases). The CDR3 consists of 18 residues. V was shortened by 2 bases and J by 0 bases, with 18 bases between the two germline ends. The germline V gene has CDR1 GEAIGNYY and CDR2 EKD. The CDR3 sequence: CACDKVRRYAPLTAQLFF. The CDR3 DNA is TGTGCCTGTGACAAGGTGCGGAGATACGCCCCTTTGACAGCACAACTCTTCTTT.

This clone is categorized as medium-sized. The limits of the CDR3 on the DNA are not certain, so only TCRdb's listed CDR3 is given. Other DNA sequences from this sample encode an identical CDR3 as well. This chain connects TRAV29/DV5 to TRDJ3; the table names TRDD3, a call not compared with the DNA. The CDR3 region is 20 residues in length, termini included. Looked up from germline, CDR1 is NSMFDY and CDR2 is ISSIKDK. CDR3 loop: CSVLLCSKRADTWDTRQMFF.

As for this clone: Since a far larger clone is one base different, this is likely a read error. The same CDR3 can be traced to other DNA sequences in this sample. CDR3 DNA: TGTGCCTGTGACACCCTGGGGGATCGAGGAATGACAGCACAACTCTTCTTT. It is translated as CACDTLGDRGMTAQLFF. The genes are TRDV2 and TRDJ2; TRDD3 aligns across 9 bases. The length of the CDR3 is 17 residues. Germline CDR1 reads GEAIGNYY; CDR2 reads EKD. V dropped 0 bases and J dropped 3; count of bases not matched to a gene: 7.

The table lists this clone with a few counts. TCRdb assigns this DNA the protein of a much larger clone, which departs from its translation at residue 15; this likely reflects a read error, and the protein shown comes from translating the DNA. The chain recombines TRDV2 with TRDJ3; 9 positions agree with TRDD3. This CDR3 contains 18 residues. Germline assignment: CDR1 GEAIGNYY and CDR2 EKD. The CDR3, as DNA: TGTGCCTGTGACAGAATACTGGGGGACTCCTGGGACACCCGACGGATGTTTTTC. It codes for CACDRILGDSWDTRRMFF.

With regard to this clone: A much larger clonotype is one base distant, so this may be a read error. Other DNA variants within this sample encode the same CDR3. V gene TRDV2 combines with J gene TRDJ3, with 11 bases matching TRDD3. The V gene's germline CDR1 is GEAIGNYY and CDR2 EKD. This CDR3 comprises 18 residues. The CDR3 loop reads CACDTGGYASWDTRQMFF. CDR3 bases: TGTGCCTGTGACACTGGGGGATACGCATCCTGGGACACCAGACAGATGTTTTTC.

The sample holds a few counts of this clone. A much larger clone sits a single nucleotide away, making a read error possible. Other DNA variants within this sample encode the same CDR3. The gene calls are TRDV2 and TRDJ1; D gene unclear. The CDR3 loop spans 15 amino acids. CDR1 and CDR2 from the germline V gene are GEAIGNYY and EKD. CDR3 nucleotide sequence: TGCGCCTGTGACACCGTGGCTCCGGGCACCGATAAACTCATCTTT. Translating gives CACDTVAPGTDKLIF.

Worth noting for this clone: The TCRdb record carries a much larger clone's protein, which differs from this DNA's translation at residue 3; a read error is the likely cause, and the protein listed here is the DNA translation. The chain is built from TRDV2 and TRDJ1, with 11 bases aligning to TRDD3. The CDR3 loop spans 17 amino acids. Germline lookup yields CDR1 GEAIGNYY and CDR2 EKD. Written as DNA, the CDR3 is TGTGCCAGTGACACCTTACTGGGGGATAGAGGCACCGATAAACTCATCTTT. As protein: CASDTLLGDRGTDKLIF.

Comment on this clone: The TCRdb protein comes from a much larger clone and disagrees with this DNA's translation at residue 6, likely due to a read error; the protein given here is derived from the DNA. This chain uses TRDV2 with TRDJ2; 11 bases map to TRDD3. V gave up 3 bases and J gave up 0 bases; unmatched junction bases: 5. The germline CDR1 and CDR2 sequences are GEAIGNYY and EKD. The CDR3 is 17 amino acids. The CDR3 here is CACDARLGDTLTAQLFF. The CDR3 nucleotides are TGTGCCTGTGACGCACGACTGGGGGATACTTTGACAGCACAACTCTTCTTT.

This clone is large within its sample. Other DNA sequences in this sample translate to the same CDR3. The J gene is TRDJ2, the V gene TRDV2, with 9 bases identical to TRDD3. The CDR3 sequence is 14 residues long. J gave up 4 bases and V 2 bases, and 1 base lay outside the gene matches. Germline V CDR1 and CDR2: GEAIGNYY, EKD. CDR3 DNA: TGTGCCTGTGACATACTGGGGGAGACAGCACAACTCTTCTTT. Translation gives CACDILGETAQLFF.

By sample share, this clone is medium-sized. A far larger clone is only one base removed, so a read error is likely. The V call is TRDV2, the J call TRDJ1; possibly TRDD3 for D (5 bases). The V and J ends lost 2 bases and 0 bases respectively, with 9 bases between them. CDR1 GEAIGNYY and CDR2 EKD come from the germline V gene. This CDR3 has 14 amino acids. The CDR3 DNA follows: TGTGCCTGTGACATACCGGGGGACACCGATAAACTCATCTTT. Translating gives CACDIPGDTDKLIF.

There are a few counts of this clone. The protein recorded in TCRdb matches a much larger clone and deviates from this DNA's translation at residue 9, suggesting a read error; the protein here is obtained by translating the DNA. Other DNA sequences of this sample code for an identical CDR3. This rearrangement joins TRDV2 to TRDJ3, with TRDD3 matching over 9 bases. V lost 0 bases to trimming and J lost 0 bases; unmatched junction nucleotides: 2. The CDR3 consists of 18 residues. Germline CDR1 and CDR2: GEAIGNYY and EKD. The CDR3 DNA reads TGTGCCTGTGACACCTTGGGGGATAGCTCCTGGGACACCCGACAGATGTTTTTC. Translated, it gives CACDTLGDSSWDTRQMFF.

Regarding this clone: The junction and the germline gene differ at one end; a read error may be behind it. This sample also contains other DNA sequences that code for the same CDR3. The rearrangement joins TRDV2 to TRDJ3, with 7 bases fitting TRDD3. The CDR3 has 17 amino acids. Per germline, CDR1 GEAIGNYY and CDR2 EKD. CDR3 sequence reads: CACDLLLGSWDTRQMFF. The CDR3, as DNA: TGTGCCTGTGACCTTCTACTGGGGTCCTGGGACACCAGACAGATGTTTTTC.

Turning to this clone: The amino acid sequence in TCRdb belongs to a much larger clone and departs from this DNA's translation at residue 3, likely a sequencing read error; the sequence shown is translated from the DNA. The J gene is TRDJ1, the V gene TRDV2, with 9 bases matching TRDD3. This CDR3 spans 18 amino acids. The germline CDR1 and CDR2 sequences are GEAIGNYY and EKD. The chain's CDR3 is CARESLGTRGYVTDKLIF. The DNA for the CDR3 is TGTGCCCGTGAGTCCCTCGGTACTAGGGGATACGTCACCGATAAACTCATCTTC.

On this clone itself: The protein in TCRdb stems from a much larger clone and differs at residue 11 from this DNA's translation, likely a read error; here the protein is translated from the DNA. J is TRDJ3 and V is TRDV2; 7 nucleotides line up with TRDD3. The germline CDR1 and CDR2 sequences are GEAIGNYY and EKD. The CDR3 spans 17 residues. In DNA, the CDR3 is TGTGCCTGTGACAGTACTGGGGTCTCCTGGAACACCCGACAGATGTTTTTC. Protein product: CACDSTGVSWNTRQMFF.

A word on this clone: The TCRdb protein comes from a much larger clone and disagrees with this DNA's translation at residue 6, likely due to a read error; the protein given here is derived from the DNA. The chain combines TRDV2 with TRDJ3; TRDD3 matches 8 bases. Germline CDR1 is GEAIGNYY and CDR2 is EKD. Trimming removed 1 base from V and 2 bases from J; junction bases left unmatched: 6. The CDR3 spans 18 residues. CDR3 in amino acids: CACDTEGYGTWDTRQMFF. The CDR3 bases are TGTGCCTGTGACACTGAGGGATACGGCACCTGGGACACCCGACAGATGTTTTTC.

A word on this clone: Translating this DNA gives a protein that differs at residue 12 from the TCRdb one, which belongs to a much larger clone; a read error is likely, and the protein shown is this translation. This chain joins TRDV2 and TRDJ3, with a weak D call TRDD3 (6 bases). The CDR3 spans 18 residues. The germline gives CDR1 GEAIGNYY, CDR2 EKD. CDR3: CACDTVGGSSWGTRQMFF. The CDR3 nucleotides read TGTGCCTGTGACACCGTGGGGGGGAGCTCCTGGGGCACCCGACAGATGTTTTTC.